The 29 T cell receptor beta chains in this list originate from one sample, sequenced in a study of early stage breast cancer tumors. Sequenced by immunoSEQ multiplex PCR; TCRdb stores in-frame clones only, minus some. This sample carries about 17,000 clones, 65% to 85% of them seen once, and the ten largest clones take more than 1.5%. Material: blood. The receptors derive from a person aged 70 to 79 with breast cancer.

CDR3 nucleotide sequence: TGTGCCAGCAGCGTATACGACAGGGTGGTCGCAGATACGCAGTATTTT. Its protein product is CASSVYDRVVADTQYF. The rearrangement links TRBV9 to TRBJ2-3, with 7 bases that match TRBD1. The CDR3 extends over 16 amino acids. The germline V gene encodes CDR1 SGDLS and CDR2 YYNGEE. Trimming removed 1 base from V and 4 bases from J; junction bases left unmatched: 9.

The chain carries TRBV7-9 and TRBJ1-5; D call uncertain. This CDR3 contains 16 residues. CDR1 is SEHNR, CDR2 FQNEAQ, per germline (reference sequence). The V end lost 5 bases, the J end lost 4 bases, and 18 bases lay between the germline ends. DNA for the CDR3: TGTGCCAGCAGCCCCCCGGGTCCAAGCGGGAATCAGCCCCAGCATTTT. It specifies CASSPPGPSGNQPQHF.

The chain employs TRBV5-1 and TRBJ1-6; D unclear. Trimming took off 4 bases at V and 7 bases at J, with 15 bases between the two ends. The germline V gene has CDR1 SGHRS and CDR2 YFSETQ. The CDR3 is made up of 15 amino acids. As DNA, the CDR3 is TGCGCCAGCAGCCTTTCCGGGGAGACGAATTCACCCCTCCACTTT. This codes for CASSLSGETNSPLHF.

This sequence joins TRBV5-1 and TRBJ1-2; D is unresolved. The CDR3 spans 15 residues. Trimming removed 0 bases from V and 4 bases from J, with 13 bases in between. Germline loops: CDR1 SGHRS, CDR2 YFSETQ. The CDR3 DNA sequence: TGCGCCAGCAGCTTGGGCCTCGCCGTTAGCTATGGCTACACCTTC. This codes for CASSLGLAVSYGYTF.

The CDR3 DNA reads TGCGCCAGCAGTCAATCGTGGTTGCGCTATAATTCACCCCTCCACTTT. Translating gives CASSQSWLRYNSPLHF. The V gene is TRBV23-1, the J gene TRBJ1-6, with D unresolved. TRBV23-1 is flagged as an ORF with uncertain function. This CDR3 spans 16 amino acids. The ends were cut back, 0 bases at V and 3 bases at J, with 9 bases in the middle.

The chain couples TRBV19 to TRBJ2-7; D uncertain. The CDR3 runs 14 residues. V was trimmed by 1 base and J by 3 bases, leaving 10 bases between them. Germline CDR1 reads LNHDA; CDR2 reads SQIVND (reference sequence). The CDR3 nucleotides are TGTGCCAGTAGTATAGGAGCCACCCGCTACGAGCAGTACTTC. Residues: CASSIGATRYEQYF. Full variable domain (rest looked up from reference TRBV19 and TRBJ2-7): DGGITQSPKYLFRKEGQNVTLSCEQNLNHDAMYWYRQDPGQGLRLIYYSQIVNDFQKGDIAEGYSVSREKKESFPLTVTSAQKNPTAFYLCASSIGATRYEQYFGPGTRLTVT.

The chain has TRBV9 and TRBJ1-3; the match to TRBD1 covers 7 bases. J was trimmed by 4 bases and V by 0 bases; bases with no gene match: 10. This CDR3 is built from 17 residues. The germline gives CDR1 SGDLS, CDR2 YYNGEE. In nucleotides, the CDR3 is TGTGCCAGCAGCGTAGCCCCCAACAGGGGAGGAGGAAACACCATATATTTT. Its translation: CASSVAPNRGGGNTIYF.

CDR3 protein: CASQRDREVSEQYF. The CDR3 nucleotides read TGTGCCAGCCAAAGGGACAGGGAGGTTTCCGAGCAGTACTTC. The rearrangement links TRBV2 to TRBJ2-7, with TRBD1 matching over 9 bases. The germline gives CDR1 SNHLY, CDR2 FYNNEI. Losses at the gene ends were 8 bases for V and 6 bases for J; bases not matched to a gene: 11. This CDR3 spans 14 amino acids.

Here the CDR3 reads CASSLTPSSEQYF. The CDR3, as DNA: TGTGCCAGCAGCCTAACGCCGTCGTCCGAGCAGTACTTC. The J gene is TRBJ2-7, the V gene TRBV9; D remains ambiguous. Trimming left V 4 bases short and J 6 bases short, with 14 bases between. Germline lookup yields CDR1 SGDLS and CDR2 YYNGEE. The CDR3 length is 13 residues.

This clone was seen only a few times. V usage is TRBV28 and J usage is TRBJ2-7, with a possible D match to TRBD2 (6 bases). This CDR3 is built from 12 residues. V was clipped by 3 bases and J by 6 bases, with 9 bases between them. Germline V gene lookup returns CDR1 MDHEN and CDR2 SYDVKM. The CDR3 region has the DNA TGTGCCAGCAGTTTTGGGGGACTCGAGCAGTACTTC. Its translation is CASSFGGLEQYF.

The chain is built from TRBV6-5 and TRBJ2-1; 8 nucleotides line up with TRBD1. With V trimmed by 6 bases and J by 5 bases, 6 bases remained unmatched. Germline V gene data show CDR1 as MNHEY and CDR2 as SVGAGI. The CDR3 totals 14 residues. The CDR3 region has the DNA TGTGCCAGCAGCACTAGGGACAGGAACAATGAGCAGTTCTTC. This gives the protein CASSTRDRNNEQFF.

This chain connects TRBV7-8 to TRBJ2-1, with TRBD2 identical over 8 bases. Germline V gives CDR1 SGHVS, CDR2 FQNEAQ. With V trimmed by 5 bases and J by 13 bases, 10 bases remained unmatched. This CDR3 region has 13 residues. CDR3 bases: TGTGCCAGCAGCCGAAGGACTAGCCCTTTCCAGTTCTTC. Translation gives CASSRRTSPFQFF.

Written as DNA, the CDR3 is TGTGCCAGCAGCGTATCCTCCCTTACTAGTGGCACGCAGTATTTT. It encodes CASSVSSLTSGTQYF. The chain employs TRBV9 and TRBJ2-3, with a possible D match to TRBD2 (5 bases). CDR1 is SGDLS and CDR2 is YYNGEE in the germline V gene. This CDR3 spans 15 amino acids. V gave up 1 base and J gave up 9 bases, with 18 bases separating them.

The CDR3 spells CASSLRGQVTGELFF. CDR3 DNA sequence: TGTGCCAGCAGCTTAAGGGGGCAAGTCACCGGGGAGCTGTTTTTT. The chain links TRBV11-2 to TRBJ2-2; TRBD1 agrees at 7 bases. The CDR3 is 15 residues long. Germline CDR1 and CDR2: SGHAT and FQNNGV. The J segment lost 4 bases and the V segment lost 2 bases, leaving 4 bases of the junction unmatched.

The genes are TRBV5-6 and TRBJ2-4; D remains unclear. Germline CDR1 is SGHDT and CDR2 is YYEEEE. This CDR3 has 15 residues. The germline V and J ends were trimmed by 4 bases and 0 bases, with 11 bases remaining between them. The CDR3 loop reads CASSTRQLAKNIQYF. In DNA, the CDR3 is TGTGCCAGCAGCACCCGACAACTAGCCAAAAACATTCAGTACTTC.

This clone occurred once. V is TRBV5-1 and J is TRBJ2-5; TRBD2 matches 14 bases. Germline CDR1 reads SGHRS; CDR2 reads YFSETQ. CDR3 length equals 17 residues. V lost 3 bases to trimming and J lost 10 bases; unmatched junction nucleotides: 14. This chain's CDR3 is CASSWGLAGASGRDQYF. CDR3 bases: TGCGCCAGCAGCTGGGGACTAGCGGGGGCGTCAGGGAGGGACCAGTACTTC.

The V gene is TRBV25-1, the J gene TRBJ2-7, with D perhaps matching TRBD1 (6 bases). This CDR3 is 15 amino acids long. Germline-derived CDR1 and CDR2 are MGHDK and SYGVNS. V was pared by 2 bases and J by 0 bases, with 11 bases between. The CDR3 DNA sequence: TGTGCCAGCAGTGAAGCCGGGACACTCTCCTACGAGCAGTACTTC. It is translated as CASSEAGTLSYEQYF.

The genes are TRBV7-7 and TRBJ2-5; the match to TRBD1 covers 9 bases. After removal of 0 bases from V and 4 bases from J, the junction contained 3 bases not matched to a gene. Germline-derived CDR1 and CDR2 are SSHAT and FNYEAQ (reference sequence). This CDR3 contains 15 residues. The DNA of the CDR3 is TGTGCCAGCAGCTTAGCGGGACAGGGAGGAGAGACCCAGTACTTC. Translation: CASSLAGQGGETQYF.

The chain recombines TRBV15 with TRBJ2-7; 9 nucleotides line up with TRBD1. V gave up 5 bases and J gave up 0 bases; unmatched junction bases: 8. In germline, CDR1 is LNHNV, CDR2 YYDKDF (reference sequence). There are 16 residues in the CDR3. CDR3: CATSRGQGKGSYEQYF. The CDR3 region has the DNA TGTGCCACCAGCCGAGGACAGGGGAAGGGCTCCTACGAGCAGTACTTC.

The V and J genes are TRBV5-8 and TRBJ2-3; 9 bases match TRBD1. The V gene end was trimmed by 8 bases and the J gene end by 5 bases; junction bases not matched to a gene: 12. Germline lookup yields CDR1 SGHTS and CDR2 YDEGEE. This CDR3 contains 15 residues. CDR3 sequence reads: CARGKQGALGDTQYF. CDR3 DNA sequence: TGTGCCAGAGGAAAACAGGGGGCGCTGGGAGATACGCAGTATTTT.

The chain links TRBV19 to TRBJ1-2, with TRBD1 identical over 9 bases. Germline lookup yields CDR1 LNHDA and CDR2 SQIVND (reference sequence). The CDR3 has 15 amino acids. After removal of 5 bases from V and 0 bases from J, the junction contained 4 bases not matched to a gene. The CDR3 sequence is CASSGTGSPNYGYTF. The CDR3 coding sequence is TGTGCCAGTAGTGGGACAGGGAGTCCTAACTATGGCTACACCTTC.

V usage is TRBV6-1 and J usage is TRBJ1-5; D is possibly TRBD1 (5 bases). CDR3 length equals 15 residues. V was shortened by 0 bases and J by 7 bases, with 13 bases between the two germline ends. Per the germline V gene, CDR1 is MNHNS and CDR2 is SASEGT. CDR3 sequence reads: CASSEARAGRQPQHF. CDR3 DNA sequence: TGTGCCAGCAGTGAAGCTCGAGCAGGGAGGCAGCCCCAGCATTTT.

This clone came up a few times. J is TRBJ2-7 and V is TRBV11-2; 9 nucleotides agree with TRBD1. Looked up from germline, CDR1 is SGHAT and CDR2 is FQNNGV. Trimming at V came to 5 bases and at J to 6 bases, leaving 5 bases not matched to a gene. The CDR3 loop spans 13 amino acids. The DNA of the CDR3 is TGTGCCAGCAGCGCGGGACAGGGACGCGAGCAGTACTTC. It specifies CASSAGQGREQYF.

This clone was recorded a few times. The V and J genes are TRBV7-9 and TRBJ1-6; D ambiguous. The V end was cut by 2 bases, the J end by 0 bases, with 2 bases between. The CDR3 is made up of 14 amino acids. Germline assignment: CDR1 SEHNR and CDR2 FQNEAQ (reference sequence). The CDR3 is CASSLLSYNSPLHF. DNA of the CDR3: TGTGCCAGCAGCTTACTCTCCTATAATTCACCCCTCCACTTT.

The rearrangement links TRBV11-2 to TRBJ1-2, with D possibly TRBD1 on 6 matching bases. V was cut by 5 bases and J by 4 bases, with 17 bases left in between. The CDR3 totals 15 residues. Germline V gene data show CDR1 as SGHAT and CDR2 as FQNNGV. The CDR3 loop reads CASSIGQFAIYGYTF. CDR3 in DNA: TGTGCCAGCAGCATCGGACAGTTCGCCATCTATGGCTACACCTTC.

This rearrangement joins TRBV5-1 to TRBJ1-2, with 7 bases matching TRBD1. The CDR3 spans 14 residues. Germline V gene lookup returns CDR1 SGHRS and CDR2 YFSETQ. With V trimmed by 4 bases and J by 4 bases, 7 bases remained unmatched. This CDR3 reads CASSTNRDSYGYTF. In DNA, the CDR3 is TGCGCCAGCAGCACTAACCGGGACAGCTATGGCTACACCTTC.

The chain recombines TRBV10-3 with TRBJ1-1, with 10 nucleotides matching TRBD1. Germline lookup yields CDR1 ENHRY and CDR2 SYGVKD. The CDR3 spans 15 residues. V dropped 4 bases and J dropped 4; count of bases not matched to a gene: 6. CDR3 region: CAISVGTGVGTEAFF. The CDR3 DNA follows: TGTGCCATCAGTGTAGGGACAGGGGTGGGCACTGAAGCTTTCTTT.

This chain joins TRBV2 and TRBJ2-1, with D perhaps TRBD1 (5 bases). V lost 8 bases, J lost 7 bases, and 18 bases lay in between. The CDR3 has 14 residues. Germline CDR1 and CDR2: SNHLY and FYNNEI. DNA for the CDR3: TGTGCCAGCTGGACAAACAGAATGTCGAATGAGCAGTTCTTC. As protein: CASWTNRMSNEQFF.

This chain connects TRBV5-1 to TRBJ2-5; 7 positions agree with TRBD1. The junction had 11 bases not matched to a gene; V was cut back by 4 bases and J by 2 bases. CDR3 length equals 16 residues. CDR1 is SGHRS, CDR2 YFSETQ, per germline. CDR3 region: CASSASGTALQETQYF. The CDR3 DNA reads as TGCGCCAGCAGCGCCTCGGGGACAGCCTTACAAGAGACCCAGTACTTC.